The 21 T cell receptor beta chains below all came from one sample that was sequenced in a study of cytomegalovirus exposure and HLA in healthy donors. The assay was immunoSEQ multiplex PCR, and TCRdb's table has in-frame clones only and misses some. The data hold about 280,000 clones, with 65% to 90% observed a single time. Sequences were obtained from PBMCs. The receptors were gathered from a woman younger than 30 in good health and CMV-seronegative.

The V and J genes are TRBV27 and TRBJ2-1; D possibly corresponds to TRBD2 (5 bases). The germline gives CDR1 MNHEY, CDR2 SMNVEV (reference sequence). The V and J ends lost 5 bases and 9 bases respectively, with 17 bases between them. The CDR3 sequence is 14 residues long. The CDR3 region has the DNA TGTGCCAGCAGTCTGGACTCCCCCTGGGGTGAGCAGTTCTTC. Encoded protein: CASSLDSPWGEQFF.

The chain couples TRBV5-1 to TRBJ1-2, with D uncertain. CDR3 size: 16 residues. V gave up 4 bases and J gave up 0 bases, with 16 bases separating them. Per germline, CDR1 SGHRS and CDR2 YFSETQ. The CDR3 nucleotides read TGCGCCAGCAGCCCGGGAACCGTCTACTCTAACTATGGCTACACCTTC. It encodes CASSPGTVYSNYGYTF.

The chain is built from TRBV10-3 and TRBJ1-3, with TRBD1 matching over 7 bases. This CDR3 contains 15 residues. J lost 4 bases, V lost 2 bases, and 5 bases had no gene match. CDR1 is ENHRY and CDR2 is SYGVKD in the germline V gene. CDR3: CAISEGQALGNTIYF. The CDR3 nucleotides read TGTGCCATCAGTGAGGGACAGGCGTTGGGAAACACCATATATTTT.

J is TRBJ2-3 and V is TRBV5-8, with 8 bases lining up with TRBD2. Looked up from germline, CDR1 is SGHTS and CDR2 is YDEGEE. The CDR3 loop spans 16 amino acids. V dropped 0 bases and J dropped 2; count of bases not matched to a gene: 5. CDR3 amino acids: CASSLGTSRNTDTQYF. DNA of the CDR3: TGTGCCAGCAGCTTGGGGACTAGCAGAAACACAGATACGCAGTATTTT.

In this sample, this clone turned up a few times. J is TRBJ1-4 and V is TRBV4-1; D gene uncertain. Germline CDR1 is MGHRA and CDR2 is YSYEKL. The CDR3 length is 15 residues. V was shortened by 1 base and J by 4 bases, with 10 bases between the two germline ends. As DNA, the CDR3 is TGCGCCAGCAGCCAAGCATACGGGGATAATGAAAAACTGTTTTTT. It yields the protein CASSQAYGDNEKLFF.

This clone was observed a handful of times. The chain has TRBV5-1 and TRBJ1-5, with D possibly TRBD1 on 5 matching bases. Germline V gene sequence: CDR1 SGHRS, CDR2 YFSETQ. Trimming left V 4 bases short and J 1 base short, with 12 bases between. The CDR3 totals 15 residues. The CDR3 bases are TGCGCCAGCAGCGTATCAGGGTTGAGCAATCAGCCCCAGCATTTT. Its translation: CASSVSGLSNQPQHF.

The genes are TRBV5-6 and TRBJ1-1; D remains unclear. The CDR3 consists of 17 residues. The V end was cut by 4 bases, the J end by 0 bases, with 19 bases between. CDR1 and CDR2 from the germline V gene are SGHDT and YYEEEE. CDR3 DNA: TGTGCCAGCAGCCCTGAGGGCCGGGAGGGCGTGAACACTGAAGCTTTCTTT. This translates into CASSPEGREGVNTEAFF.

CDR3 nucleotides: TGTGCCAGCAGTCCTCCCGGGACTAGGACACGCAATGAGCAGTTCTTC. It specifies CASSPPGTRTRNEQFF. The chain carries TRBV27 and TRBJ2-1; 8 bases agree with TRBD2. Per the germline V gene, CDR1 is MNHEY and CDR2 is SMNVEV (reference sequence). The junction had 12 bases not matched to a gene; V was cut back by 5 bases and J by 6 bases. The CDR3 sequence is 16 residues long.

The chain couples TRBV5-1 to TRBJ1-1; D is undetermined. The length of the CDR3 is 13 residues. Looked up from germline, CDR1 is SGHRS and CDR2 is YFSETQ. Trimming removed 0 bases at V and 6 bases at J, with 9 bases between. The CDR3 here is CASSLAGKSEAFF. CDR3 bases: TGCGCCAGCAGCTTGGCCGGGAAGTCTGAAGCTTTCTTT.

CDR3 in amino acids: CATSRVRGGEQYF. The DNA of the CDR3 is TGTGCCACCAGCAGAGTAAGGGGCGGCGAGCAGTACTTC. This sequence joins TRBV15 and TRBJ2-7; possibly TRBD1 for D (5 bases). Trimming shortened V by 1 base and J by 6 bases, and 10 bases separated the two germline ends. Germline CDR1 reads LNHNV; CDR2 reads YYDKDF (reference sequence). The CDR3 runs 13 residues.

The chain couples TRBV28 to TRBJ1-2; maybe TRBD1 (5 bases). Germline-derived CDR1 and CDR2 are MDHEN and SYDVKM. This CDR3 is built from 17 residues. Trimming stripped 7 bases from V and 2 bases from J, with 23 bases between. Written as DNA, the CDR3 is TGTGCCAGCACGATGCAGGGTTTAGGTGCCGACAACTATGGCTACACCTTC. Its protein is CASTMQGLGADNYGYTF.

This clone was seen a few times. The genes are TRBV6-5 and TRBJ1-1; tentative D call: TRBD1 (6 bases). The CDR3 totals 13 residues. CDR1 is MNHEY, CDR2 SVGAGI, per germline. The V end was cut by 3 bases, the J end by 9 bases, with 14 bases between. The CDR3: CASSYETGRKAFF. In nucleotides, the CDR3 is TGTGCCAGCAGTTATGAGACAGGACGGAAAGCTTTCTTT.

The chain recombines TRBV4-3 with TRBJ2-7, with D tentatively TRBD1 (6 bases). The CDR3 length is 16 residues. CDR1 LGHNA and CDR2 YSLEER come from the germline V gene. V lost 0 bases and J lost 1, with 13 bases in between. The chain's CDR3 is CASSQEFTGKSYEQYF. In DNA form, the CDR3 reads TGCGCCAGCAGCCAAGAATTCACAGGGAAATCCTACGAGCAGTACTTC.

The chain recombines TRBV6-6 with TRBJ2-5; 7 bases match TRBD1. Trimming cost V 4 bases and J 5 bases; bases outside gene matches: 7. The CDR3 loop spans 14 amino acids. Germline values: CDR1 MNHNY, CDR2 SVGAGI (reference sequence). The CDR3 DNA follows: TGTGCCAGCAGTTTTGAGGGGGCCGGGGAGACCCAGTACTTC. It yields the protein CASSFEGAGETQYF.

The chain joins TRBV7-6 to TRBJ2-7, with 12 nucleotides matching TRBD1. After removal of 4 bases from V and 7 bases from J, the junction contained 8 bases not matched to a gene. CDR1 is SGHVS, CDR2 FNYEAQ, per germline. CDR3 length: 15 amino acids. This CDR3 reads CASSSIRDRGREQYF. The CDR3, as DNA: TGTGCCAGCAGCTCCATTCGGGACAGGGGGCGGGAGCAGTACTTC. Filled out from reference TRBV7-6 and TRBJ2-7, the complete variable domain reads GAGVSQSPRYKVTKRGQDVALRCDPISGHVSLYWYRQALGQGPEFLTYFNYEAQQDKSGLPNDRFSAERPEGSISTLTIQRTEQRDSAMYRCASSSIRDRGREQYFGPGTRLTVT.

This clone was recorded once. The chain is built from TRBV6-5 and TRBJ2-5; 11 bases line up with TRBD2. Trimming took 3 bases from V and 5 from J; bases not matched to a gene: 5. The CDR3 sequence is 15 residues long. CDR1 is MNHEY, CDR2 SVGAGI, per germline. Here the CDR3 reads CASSYSGGAYETQYF. In nucleotides, the CDR3 is TGTGCCAGCAGTTATAGCGGGGGGGCTTACGAGACCCAGTACTTC.

This chain uses TRBV27 with TRBJ1-5; D is possibly TRBD1 (6 bases). CDR1 is MNHEY and CDR2 is SMNVEV in the germline V gene (reference sequence). V was pared by 5 bases and J by 11 bases, with 19 bases between. This CDR3 is built from 14 residues. The CDR3 DNA reads as TGTGCCAGCAGTAATTGGGGGGGCGGTACAGCCCAGCATTTT. Translating gives CASSNWGGGTAQHF.

The V call is TRBV7-9, the J call TRBJ2-3, with D possibly being TRBD2 (6 bases). Germline lookup yields CDR1 SEHNR and CDR2 FQNEAQ (reference sequence). Trimming took off 5 bases at V and 2 bases at J, with 17 bases between the two ends. This CDR3 comprises 16 residues. The CDR3 spells CASSQKDYLDTDTQYF. For the CDR3, the DNA is TGTGCCAGCAGCCAGAAGGACTACCTAGACACAGATACGCAGTATTTT.

The rearrangement joins TRBV5-1 to TRBJ2-2; D is ambiguous. Germline values: CDR1 SGHRS, CDR2 YFSETQ. There are 15 residues in the CDR3. The V gene lost 4 bases and the J gene lost 6 bases, with 16 bases spanning the gap. Here the CDR3 reads CASSPPNWAPGELFF. In DNA form, the CDR3 reads TGCGCCAGCAGCCCACCTAATTGGGCCCCCGGGGAGCTGTTTTTT.

The rearrangement links TRBV10-1 to TRBJ2-7, with D maybe TRBD2 (5 bases). There are 14 residues in the CDR3. Trimming cost V 2 bases and J 6 bases, with 14 bases left between them. Germline V CDR1 and CDR2: WNHNN, SYGVQD (reference sequence). The CDR3 nucleotides are TGCGCCAGCAGTGAGGTAGCGAGGGTGACCGAGCAGTACTTC. Amino acids: CASSEVARVTEQYF.

This chain uses TRBV19 with TRBJ1-5; D might be TRBD1 (6 bases). Germline lookup yields CDR1 LNHDA and CDR2 SQIVND (reference sequence). Trimming took off 11 bases at V and 2 bases at J, with 22 bases between the two ends. There are 16 residues in the CDR3. CDR3 sequence reads: CASKRARGFGNQPQHF. The CDR3 region has the DNA TGTGCCTCAAAAAGGGCCAGGGGTTTTGGCAATCAGCCCCAGCATTTT.